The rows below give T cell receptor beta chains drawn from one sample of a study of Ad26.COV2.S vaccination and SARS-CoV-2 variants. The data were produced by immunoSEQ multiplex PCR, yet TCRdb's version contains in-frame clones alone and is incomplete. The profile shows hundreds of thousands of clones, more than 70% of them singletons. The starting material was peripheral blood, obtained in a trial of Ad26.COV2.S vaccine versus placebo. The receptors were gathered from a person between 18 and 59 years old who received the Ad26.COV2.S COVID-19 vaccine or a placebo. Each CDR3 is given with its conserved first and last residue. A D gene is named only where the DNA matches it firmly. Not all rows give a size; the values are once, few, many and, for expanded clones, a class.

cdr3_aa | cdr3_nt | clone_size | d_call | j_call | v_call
CASLSGVNGYTF | TGTGCCAGTTTATCAGGGGTGAATGGCTACACCTTC | . | . | TRBJ1-2 | TRBV2
CASSLTGQVRQYF | TGCGCCAGCAGCCTTACTGGACAGGTACGGCAGTACTTC | few | TRBD1 | TRBJ2-7 | TRBV5-1
CASSASGKTSGNTIYF | TGCGCCAGCAGCGCCTCAGGGAAGACCTCTGGAAACACCATATATTTT | . | . | TRBJ1-3 | TRBV5-1
CASSQEGQGPNYGYTF | TGTGCCAGCAGCCAAGAGGGTCAGGGTCCCAACTATGGCTACACCTTC | . | . | TRBJ1-2 | TRBV4-2
CASSLSRGNGNQPQHF | TGTGCCAGTAGTTTATCTAGGGGAAACGGCAATCAGCCCCAGCATTTT | . | . | TRBJ1-5 | TRBV19
CSVGTGVTGELFF | TGCAGCGTTGGGACCGGGGTCACCGGGGAGCTGTTTTTT | . | . | TRBJ2-2 | TRBV29-1
CASSDQGRGETQYF | TGCGCCAGCAGTGACCAGGGCCGAGGGGAGACCCAGTACTTC | . | . | TRBJ2-5 | TRBV10-1
CASSEAGSGNQPQHF | TGTGCCAGCAGTGAAGCCGGATCGGGCAATCAGCCCCAGCATTTT | . | . | TRBJ1-5 | TRBV6-1
CASSRGGGTVETQYF | TGCGCCAGCAGCCGAGGTGGCGGTACAGTAGAGACCCAGTACTTC | . | . | TRBJ2-5 | TRBV5-1
CASSETRQAFATDTQYF | TGTGCCAGCAGTGAAACCCGACAGGCTTTCGCCACAGATACGCAGTATTTT | once | . | TRBJ2-3 | TRBV25-1
CASSLLGENEQFF | TGTGCCAGCAGCTTATTGGGGGAGAATGAGCAGTTCTTC | . | . | TRBJ2-1 | TRBV7-9
CASSKVGSSEDANTGELFF | TGTGCCAGCAGCAAAGTAGGTAGTAGCGAAGACGCGAACACCGGGGAGCTGTTTTTT | . | . | TRBJ2-2 | TRBV21-1
CSAAGLAGYTF | TGCAGTGCTGCTGGGTTGGCTGGCTACACCTTC | once | . | TRBJ1-2 | TRBV20-1
CASSPPDRVSYEQYF | TGTGCCAGCTCACCCCCGGACAGGGTCTCCTACGAGCAGTACTTC | . | TRBD1 | TRBJ2-7 | TRBV18
CASSVRQGAHEQYF | TGTGCCAGCAGCGTAAGACAGGGGGCCCACGAGCAGTACTTC | few | TRBD1 | TRBJ2-7 | TRBV6-4
CASSQDHSGAGSYEQYF | TGCGCCAGCAGCCAAGACCATTCTGGCGCTGGCTCCTACGAGCAGTACTTC | . | . | TRBJ2-7 | TRBV4-3
CASSFRPQGGQETQYF | TGTGCCAGCAGTTTTCGTCCCCAGGGCGGCCAAGAGACCCAGTACTTC | . | . | TRBJ2-5 | TRBV27
CASSDRVNKNSPLHF | TGTGCCAGCAGTGACAGGGTGAATAAGAATTCACCCCTCCACTTT | few | . | TRBJ1-6 | TRBV2
CASSLDYRGTTEAFF | TGTGCCAGCAGCTTGGATTACAGGGGTACGACTGAAGCTTTCTTT | once | TRBD1 | TRBJ1-1 | TRBV11-1
CASSYRDSNYGYTF | TGTGCCAGCAGTTACAGAGATTCTAACTATGGCTACACCTTC | . | . | TRBJ1-2 | TRBV6-5
CATSLAGSDEQYF | TGTGCCACCAGTCTGGCAGGTTCCGACGAGCAGTACTTC | . | . | TRBJ2-7 | TRBV24-1
CASSGLARNEQFF | TGTGCCAGCTCAGGACTAGCCCGCAATGAGCAGTTCTTC | . | TRBD2 | TRBJ2-1 | TRBV12-3/TRBV12-4
CSVVGTGGNQPQHF | TGCAGCGTTGTGGGCACGGGTGGCAATCAGCCCCAGCATTTT | . | . | TRBJ1-5 | TRBV29-1
CAWSKDGPRTEAFF | TGTGCCTGGAGTAAGGACGGCCCGAGGACTGAAGCTTTCTTT | . | . | TRBJ1-1 | TRBV30
CASSDVQGSTETQYF | TGTGCCAGCAGTGACGTACAGGGGAGTACAGAGACCCAGTACTTC | . | TRBD1 | TRBJ2-5 | TRBV6-1
CASKAGTGTFGEQYF | TGTGCCAGCAAGGCCGGGACAGGGACTTTTGGAGAGCAGTACTTC | . | TRBD1 | TRBJ2-7 | TRBV6-5
CASSIVTGGRTGELFF | TGTGCCAGTAGTATAGTGACAGGGGGCAGAACCGGGGAGCTGTTTTTT | . | TRBD1 | TRBJ2-2 | TRBV19
CASSHGTVNTEAFF | TGTGCCAGCAGCCATGGAACGGTGAACACTGAAGCTTTCTTT | . | . | TRBJ1-1 | TRBV7-8
CASRRYGGTYEQYF | TGTGCCAGCAGGCGGTATGGCGGAACCTACGAGCAGTACTTC | . | . | TRBJ2-7 | TRBV2
CSGRWGQISSYNEQFF | TGCAGCGGCCGTTGGGGCCAAATTAGCTCCTACAATGAGCAGTTCTTC | . | . | TRBJ2-1 | TRBV29-1
CASSLGANEQFF | TGTGCCAGCAGCTTGGGGGCCAATGAGCAGTTCTTC | once | . | TRBJ2-1 | TRBV5-6
CASSIAVSNQPQHF | TGTGCCAGTAGTATCGCAGTTAGCAATCAGCCCCAGCATTTT | . | . | TRBJ1-5 | TRBV19
CASSRGLSMGVQYF | TGTGCCAGCAGTCGCGGACTCTCAATGGGAGTGCAGTATTTT | . | . | TRBJ2-3 | TRBV27
CASSSPIIRAGELFF | TGTGCCAGCAGCTCCCCTATAATACGGGCCGGGGAGCTGTTTTTT | . | . | TRBJ2-2 | TRBV5-4
CASSSPSPKNIQYF | TGTGCCAGCTCTTCTCCCTCTCCCAAAAACATTCAGTACTTC | . | . | TRBJ2-4 | TRBV27
CASSPDINYGYTF | TGTGCCAGCAGTCCGGACATTAACTATGGCTACACCTTC | . | . | TRBJ1-2 | TRBV12-3/TRBV12-4
CASSLGGGYYNEQFF | TGTGCCAGCAGCTTAGGTGGGGGGTACTACAATGAGCAGTTCTTC | . | . | TRBJ2-1 | TRBV7-2
CASSFLTQNEKLFF | TGTGCCAGCAGCTTCCTAACACAGAATGAAAAACTGTTTTTT | . | . | TRBJ1-4 | TRBV7-9
CASSLRRMGGTDTQYF | TGTGCCAGCAGCTTGCGCCGAATGGGGGGCACAGATACGCAGTATTTT | . | . | TRBJ2-3 | TRBV7-9
CASSLAGTDTQYF | TGTGCCAGCAGCTTAGCTGGAACAGATACGCAGTATTTT | . | . | TRBJ2-3 | TRBV11-3
CASRVSSGANVLTF | TGTGCCTCTCGTGTTAGTTCTGGGGCCAACGTCCTGACTTTC | . | . | TRBJ2-6 | TRBV30